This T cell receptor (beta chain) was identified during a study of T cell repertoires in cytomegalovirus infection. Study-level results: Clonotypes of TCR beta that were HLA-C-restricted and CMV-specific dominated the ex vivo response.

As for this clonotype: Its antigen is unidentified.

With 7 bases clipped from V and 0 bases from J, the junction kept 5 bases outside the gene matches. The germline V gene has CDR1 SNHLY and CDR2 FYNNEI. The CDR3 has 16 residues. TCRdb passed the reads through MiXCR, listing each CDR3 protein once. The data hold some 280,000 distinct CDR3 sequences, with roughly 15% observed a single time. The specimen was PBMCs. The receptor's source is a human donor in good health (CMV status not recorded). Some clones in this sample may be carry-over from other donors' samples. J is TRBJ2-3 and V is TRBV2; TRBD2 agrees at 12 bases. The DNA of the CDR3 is TGTGCCAGCACTACTAGCGGGGGGACTAGCACAGATACGCAGTATTTT. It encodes CASTTSGGTSTDTQYF.